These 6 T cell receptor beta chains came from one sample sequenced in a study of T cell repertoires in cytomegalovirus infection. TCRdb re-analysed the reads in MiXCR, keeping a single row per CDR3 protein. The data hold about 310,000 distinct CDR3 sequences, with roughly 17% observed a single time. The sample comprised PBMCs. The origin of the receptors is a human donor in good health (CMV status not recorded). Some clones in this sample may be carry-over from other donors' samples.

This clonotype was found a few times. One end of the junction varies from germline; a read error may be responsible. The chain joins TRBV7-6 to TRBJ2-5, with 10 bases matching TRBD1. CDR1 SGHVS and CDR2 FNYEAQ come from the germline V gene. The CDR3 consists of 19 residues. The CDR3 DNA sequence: TGTGCTAGCAGCTTAAACGCCGGGACAGGGGTCGAAGTACAAGAGACCCAGTACTTC. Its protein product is CASSLNAGTGVEVQETQYF.

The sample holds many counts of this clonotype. CDR3 nucleotides: TGTGCCAGCAGCTTAAGTCCAGGGGTGAGAAACAATGAGCAGTTCTTC. As protein: CASSLSPGVRNNEQFF. J is TRBJ2-1 and V is TRBV7-2; perhaps TRBD1 as D (6 bases). Germline CDR1 SGHTA, CDR2 FQGNSA. V was clipped by 2 bases and J by 5 bases, with 16 bases between them. The CDR3 consists of 16 residues. The whole variable domain, remainder taken from reference TRBV7-2 and TRBJ2-1, is GAGVSQSPSNKVTEKGKDVELRCDPISGHTALYWYRQSLGQGLEFLIYFQGNSAPDKSGLPSDRFSAERTGGSVSTLTIQRTQQEDSAVYLCASSLSPGVRNNEQFFGPGTRLTVL.

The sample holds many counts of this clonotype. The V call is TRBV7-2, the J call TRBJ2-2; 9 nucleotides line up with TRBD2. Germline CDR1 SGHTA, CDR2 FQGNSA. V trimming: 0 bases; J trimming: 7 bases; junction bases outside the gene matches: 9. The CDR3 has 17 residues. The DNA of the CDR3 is TGTGCCAGCAGCTTAGCCTTACCTAGCGGGGCCGGCGGGGAGCTGTTTTTT. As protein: CASSLALPSGAGGELFF.

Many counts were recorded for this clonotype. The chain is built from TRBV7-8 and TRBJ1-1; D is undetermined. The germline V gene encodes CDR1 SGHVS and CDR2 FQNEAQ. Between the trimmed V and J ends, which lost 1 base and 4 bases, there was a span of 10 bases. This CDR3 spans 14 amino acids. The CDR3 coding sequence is TGTGCCAGCAGCTTAGGGGCAGGATTCACTGAAGCTTTCTTT. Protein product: CASSLGAGFTEAFF.

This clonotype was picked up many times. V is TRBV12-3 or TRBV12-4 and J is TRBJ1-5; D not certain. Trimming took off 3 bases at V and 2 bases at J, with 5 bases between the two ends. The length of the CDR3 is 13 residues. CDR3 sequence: CASSFSGNQPQHF. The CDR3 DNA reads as TGTGCCAGCAGTTTTTCGGGCAATCAGCCCCAGCATTTT.

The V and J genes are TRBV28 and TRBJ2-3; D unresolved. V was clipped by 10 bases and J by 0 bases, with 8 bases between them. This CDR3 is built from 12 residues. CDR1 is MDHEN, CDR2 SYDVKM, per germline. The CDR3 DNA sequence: TGTGCCACCGAAGCGAGCACAGATACGCAGTATTTT. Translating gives CATEASTDTQYF.